This T cell receptor (beta chain) was sequenced during a study of blood T cell repertoires in COVID-19. Libraries were prepared by immunoSEQ multiplex PCR; TCRdb keeps only in-frame clonotypes and omits some of them. The sample holds 430,000 or so clones, more than 70% seen once. This CDR3 is built from 15 residues. Germline V gene data show CDR1 as SQVTM and CDR2 as ANQGSEA. Trimming stripped 4 bases from V and 3 bases from J, with 17 bases between. The sequence was collected from a woman between 18 and 30 years old who had been exposed to COVID-19. Sequencing was done on a sample of PBMCs or T cells enriched from blood (not recorded which). J is TRBJ2-3 and V is TRBV29-1; D may be TRBD1 (8 bases). CDR3 sequence: CSVGQGQGGTDTQYF. CDR3 coding DNA: TGCAGCGTTGGGCAAGGACAGGGAGGGACAGATACGCAGTATTTT.